Listed below are T cell receptor beta chains from one sample, sequenced in a study of CD8 T cells in Susac syndrome. TCRdb redid the calling of the immunoSEQ multiplex PCR reads with MiXCR, one entry per CDR3 protein. Of about 80,000 distinct CDR3 sequences listed, around 94% are singletons. The source material was CD8+ T cells from PBMCs. These receptors all come from a human donor in good health. Each CDR3 is given with its conserved first and last residue. The D gene is left open where the match is weak. The size entry is marked missing in some rows and otherwise reads once, few, many or a size class.

TRBV25-1	NA	NA	TRBJ2-3	CASSEVASTDTQYF	TGTGCCAGCAGTGAAGTAGCTAGCACAGATACGCAGTATTTT
TRBV9	NA	NA	TRBJ2-1	CASSAPSGVNEQFF	TGTGCCAGCAGCGCCCCGTCAGGGGTCAATGAGCAGTTCTTC
TRBV9	NA	NA	TRBJ2-5	CASSIASGPPSETQYF	TGTGCCAGCAGCATTGCCTCCGGGCCCCCATCGGAGACCCAGTACTTC
TRBV29-1	NA	NA	TRBJ2-1	CSVEYRNEQFF	TGCAGCGTTGAATACCGGAATGAGCAGTTCTTC
TRBV9	NA	NA	TRBJ1-2	CASSVGPGISYTF	TGTGCCAGCAGCGTAGGTCCGGGAATCTCCTACACCTTC
TRBV20-1	NA	NA	TRBJ2-5	CSASQEETQYF	TGCAGTGCTAGCCAGGAAGAGACCCAGTACTTC
TRBV4-1	NA	NA	TRBJ1-1	CASGGGDTEAFF	TGCGCCAGTGGCGGGGGCGACACTGAAGCTTTCTTT
TRBV9	NA	TRBD1	TRBJ2-2	CASSPRTGSNGELFF	TGTGCCAGCAGCCCCCGGACAGGGTCCAACGGGGAGCTGTTTTTT
TRBV11-2	NA	NA	TRBJ1-1	CASSLDPGAFF	TGTGCCAGCAGCTTAGATCCGGGAGCTTTCTTT
TRBV29-1	NA	TRBD1	TRBJ1-2	CSVSTGEFYGYTF	TGCAGCGTGTCGACAGGGGAGTTTTATGGCTACACCTTC
TRBV13	NA	TRBD1	TRBJ1-5	CASSFGQGNQPQHF	TGTGCCAGCAGCTTCGGACAGGGAAATCAGCCCCAGCATTTT
TRBV18	NA	TRBD2	TRBJ2-3	CASSPIAGENRRTQYF	TGTGCCAGCTCACCAATAGCGGGGGAAAACCGGCGGACGCAGTATTTT
TRBV28	once	NA	TRBJ2-5	CASSLIRETQYF	TGTGCCAGCAGTTTAATCCGAGAGACCCAGTACTTC
TRBV9	NA	NA	TRBJ1-6	CASSATGLTPDSPLHF	TGTGCCAGCAGTGCTACAGGGCTAACGCCTGATTCACCCCTCCACTTT
TRBV2	NA	NA	TRBJ1-5	CASSERTQPQHF	TGTGCCAGCAGTGAAAGGACTCAGCCCCAGCATTTT
TRBV7-2	NA	NA	TRBJ1-6	CASSFAHRSSYNSPLHF	TGTGCCAGCAGCTTCGCGCACAGAAGCTCCTATAATTCACCCCTCCACTTT
TRBV9	NA	NA	TRBJ1-4	CASSTGGVKLFF	TGTGCCAGCAGCACCGGCGGAGTAAAACTGTTTTTT
TRBV28	NA	NA	TRBJ1-3	CASSVGLAGRLWGTIYF	TGTGCCAGCAGTGTGGGCTTAGCAGGACGGCTATGGGGCACCATATATTTT
TRBV7-9	NA	NA	TRBJ1-1	CASSPPLSNTEAFF	TGTGCCAGCAGCCCTCCCCTCTCAAACACTGAAGCTTTCTTT
TRBV7-9	NA	NA	TRBJ1-1	CATAGTPTEAFF	TGTGCCACGGCCGGGACCCCCACTGAAGCTTTCTTT
TRBV21-1	NA	NA	TRBJ2-3	CASSKGDIWTDTQYF	TGTGCCAGCTCTAAAGGGGACATTTGGACAGATACGCAGTATTTT
TRBV9	NA	TRBD2	TRBJ2-2	CASSVASGSTGELFF	TGTGCCAGCAGCGTAGCTAGCGGGAGCACCGGGGAGCTGTTTTTT
TRBV7-9	NA	NA	TRBJ2-7	CASSWDSSYEQYF	TGTGCCAGCAGCTGGGACTCCTCCTACGAGCAGTACTTC
TRBV5-4	NA	TRBD1	TRBJ2-5	CASSFKLLEDRAGKTQYF	TGTGCCAGCAGCTTTAAACTACTAGAAGACAGGGCCGGAAAGACCCAGTACTTC
TRBV27	NA	NA	TRBJ2-4	CASSPLRGLQYF	TGTGCCAGCAGTCCCTTAAGGGGCCTTCAGTACTTC
TRBV6-2/TRBV6-3	NA	NA	TRBJ2-7	CASSYSSRGYEQYF	TGTGCCAGCAGTTATTCCAGCCGAGGTTACGAGCAGTACTTC
TRBV9	NA	NA	TRBJ2-3	CASSVEGGGPSDTQYF	TGTGCCAGCAGCGTAGAGGGCGGGGGCCCTTCCGATACGCAGTATTTT
TRBV4-3	NA	NA	TRBJ1-1	CASSQDLGGGTEAFF	TGCGCCAGCAGCCAAGATCTTGGGGGGGGAACTGAAGCTTTCTTT
TRBV6-5	NA	NA	TRBJ1-3	CASSYSTGNTIYF	TGTGCCAGCAGTTACTCGACGGGGAACACCATATATTTT
TRBV4-3	NA	TRBD1	TRBJ2-7	CASSVRTGEYEQYF	TGCGCCAGCAGCGTGAGAACAGGGGAGTACGAGCAGTACTTC
TRBV20-1	NA	NA	TRBJ2-7	CSARDLDRNYEQYF	TGCAGTGCTAGAGATCTGGACAGAAACTACGAGCAGTACTTC
TRBV7-9	NA	TRBD1	TRBJ1-4	CASSNRDRETEKLFF	TGTGCCAGCAGCAACCGGGACAGGGAGACTGAAAAACTGTTTTTT
TRBV29-1	NA	NA	TRBJ2-1	CSVELFDSYNEQFF	TGCAGCGTTGAACTCTTCGACTCCTACAATGAGCAGTTCTTC
TRBV20-1	NA	NA	TRBJ1-5	CSAPRGFNQPQHF	TGCAGTGCCCCCCGGGGGTTCAATCAGCCCCAGCATTTT
TRBV12-3/TRBV12-4	once	NA	TRBJ1-1	CASSLTPLQGEAFF	TGTGCCAGCAGTTTAACCCCCCTCCAGGGGGAAGCTTTCTTT
TRBV6-5	NA	NA	TRBJ2-3	CASSYRRLTDTQYF	TGTGCCAGCAGTTACAGGCGACTCACAGATACGCAGTATTTT
TRBV19	NA	NA	TRBJ1-1	CASSIGITEAFF	TGTGCCAGTAGTATCGGTATCACTGAAGCTTTCTTT
TRBV27	NA	TRBD1	TRBJ1-1	CASSFLDRVGEAFF	TGTGCCAGCAGTTTCCTAGACAGGGTGGGTGAAGCTTTCTTT
TRBV7-8	NA	NA	TRBJ1-6	CASSLEQGIRHNSPLHF	TGTGCCAGCAGCTTAGAGCAGGGGATTCGACATAATTCACCCCTCCACTTT
TRBV11-3	NA	TRBD1	TRBJ2-1	CASSLTGDDEQFF	TGTGCCAGCAGCCTAACAGGGGACGATGAGCAGTTCTTC
TRBV4-1	NA	NA	TRBJ1-5	CASSQVILNSNQPQHF	TGCGCCAGCAGCCAAGTCATACTAAATAGCAATCAGCCCCAGCATTTT
TRBV7-9	NA	NA	TRBJ2-3	CASSQALGPDTQYF	TGTGCCAGCAGCCAAGCCTTAGGCCCAGATACGCAGTATTTT
TRBV7-6	NA	NA	TRBJ1-5	CASSSGENQPQHF	TGTGCCAGCAGTTCAGGGGAGAATCAGCCCCAGCATTTT
TRBV6-5	NA	TRBD2	TRBJ2-5	CASSSSGGIQETQYF	TGTGCCAGCAGTTCTAGCGGGGGGATTCAAGAGACCCAGTACTTC
TRBV11-3	once	NA	TRBJ2-3	CASSLGLLGDTQYF	TGTGCCAGCAGCTTGGGGCTCCTCGGAGATACGCAGTATTTT
TRBV27	NA	NA	TRBJ2-7	CASSFGGAGHQYEQYF	TGTGCCAGCAGTTTCGGCGGAGCGGGACACCAATACGAGCAGTACTTC
TRBV6-5	NA	NA	TRBJ2-5	CASSYSEGGETQYF	TGTGCCAGCAGTTACTCGGAAGGGGGAGAGACCCAGTACTTC
TRBV19	NA	TRBD1	TRBJ2-7	CASRDSRSIYEQYF	TGTGCCAGTCGGGACAGTCGAAGTATCTACGAGCAGTACTTC